This paragraph covers one T cell receptor beta chain sequence. Which antigen it targets is not known. Base qualities were left out, and no much larger clone turns up one base away. The sample belongs to a study of blood T cell repertoires in COVID-19 (dated by TCRdb to about 2020). Background on the whole study: Samples from collaborators originated in the United States, Italy and Spain and spanned both the acute and convalescent phases of COVID-19. The repertoires were made available in a free public database intended to serve as a resource for research on the immune response to SARS-CoV-2. The material from the prospective study consisted of cDNA or gDNA derived from T cells, B-cell-depleted T cells, or PBMCs. Where available, HLA class I and class II types were taken from metadata supplied by the sample provider and were not determined by assay-based typing. Samples came from the ongoing ImmuneRACE study (first 160 participants) plus 1,254 subjects from 6 global collaborators. Sample metadata almost always included a de-identified subject ID, COVID-19 status, age in years and sex. The dataset comprised deeply sampled blood TCRbeta repertoires from subjects exposed to, actively infected with, or recovered from COVID-19.

The germline V gene sets CDR1 to MDHEN and CDR2 to SYDVKM. Trimming leaves V shorter by 7 bases and J shorter by 4 bases, with the junction holding 10 bases beyond the gene matches. Including the terminal cysteine and phenylalanine, the CDR3 comprises 16 residues. The read is trimmed to its CDR3 DNA, 48 bases read in frame from base 1. Broad study findings and their caveats: The quantity of clinical and demographic metadata differed by source and by participant and was supplied without curation.

The immunoSEQ Assay, a bias-controlled multiplex PCR, was used to amplify TCRbeta CDR3 regions from genomic DNA. The study's processing was this. Nucleated cell counts per sample were estimated from amplification of reference gene primers within the assay. To quantify the absolute abundance of each unique TCRbeta CDR3 rearrangement, sequence reads were collapsed and filtered. For each sample, productive Simpson clonality was calculated as the square root of Simpson's diversity index over productive rearrangements. TCRdb retrieved this table from immuneACCESS and kept in-frame rearrangements only. Not all clones are present; in checked studies, unresolved V genes account for under half, and no reason is known for the remainder. That table is the source of V, J and clone size, and D and trimming were worked out from the DNA. The sample table records more than 400,000 clones; 90% of these occur just once. About 0.6% of the sample lies in the top ten.

Enrolling through a virtual design, the prospective study's participants ranged in age from roughly 18 to 89 years and lived across more than 20 United States geographic areas. In the prospective study, cohorts were assigned on the basis of participant-reported clinical history obtained from a screening survey and a study questionnaire. For ImmuneRACE Cohort 3, a participant was defined as recovered based on two consecutive negative NP/OP PCR tests, clearance by a healthcare professional, or resolution of symptoms. Each participant in the prospective study had whole blood, serum and a nasopharyngeal or oropharyngeal swab collected by mobile phlebotomists. Prospective study participants could optionally give additional blood draws and questionnaires over a roughly two-month period. Before DNA extraction, prospective study blood samples were shipped either frozen or at room temperature.

The sample taken for sequencing was PBMCs or T cells enriched from blood (not recorded which). This receptor was obtained from a man aged 18 to 35 who had recovered from COVID-19. The chain is encoded by TRBV28 joined to TRBJ1-4, and TRBD1 matches 9 of the central bases. CDR3 reads: CASNTPGTGNNEKLFF. The DNA sequence is as follows: TGTGCCAGCAACACCCCCGGGACAGGGAATAATGAAAAACTGTTTTTT.